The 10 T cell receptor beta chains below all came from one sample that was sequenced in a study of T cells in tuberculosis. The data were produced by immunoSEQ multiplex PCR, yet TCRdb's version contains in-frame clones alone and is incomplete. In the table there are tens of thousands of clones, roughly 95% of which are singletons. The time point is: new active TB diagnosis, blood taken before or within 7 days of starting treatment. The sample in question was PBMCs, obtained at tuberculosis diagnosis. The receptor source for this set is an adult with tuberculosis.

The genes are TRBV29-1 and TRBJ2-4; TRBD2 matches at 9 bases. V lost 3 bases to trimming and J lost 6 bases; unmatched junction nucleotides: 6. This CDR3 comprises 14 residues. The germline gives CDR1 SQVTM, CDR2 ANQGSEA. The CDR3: CSVDVAGAVNIQYF. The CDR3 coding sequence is TGCAGCGTTGATGTAGCGGGAGCGGTAAACATTCAGTACTTC.

CDR3 nucleotide sequence: TGTGCCAGCAGCACGCAGGGTGAGGAGACCCAGTACTTC. Translation: CASSTQGEETQYF. V is TRBV5-4 and J is TRBJ2-5, with D possibly being TRBD1 (5 bases). V was pared by 4 bases and J by 5 bases, with 12 bases between. The V gene's germline CDR1 is SGHNT and CDR2 YYREEE (reference sequence). This CDR3 is 13 amino acids long.

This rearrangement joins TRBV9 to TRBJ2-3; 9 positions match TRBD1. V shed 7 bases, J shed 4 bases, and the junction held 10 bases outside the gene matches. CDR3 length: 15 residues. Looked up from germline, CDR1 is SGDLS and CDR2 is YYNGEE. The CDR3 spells CASGGRGQGPDTQYF. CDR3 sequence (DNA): TGTGCCAGCGGAGGGAGAGGACAGGGGCCAGATACGCAGTATTTT.

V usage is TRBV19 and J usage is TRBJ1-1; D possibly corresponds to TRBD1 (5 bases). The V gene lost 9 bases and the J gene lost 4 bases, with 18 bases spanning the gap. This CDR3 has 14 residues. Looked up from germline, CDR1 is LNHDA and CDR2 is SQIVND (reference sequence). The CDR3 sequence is CASREGHWGTEAFF. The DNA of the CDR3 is TGTGCCAGCAGGGAAGGACATTGGGGCACTGAAGCTTTCTTT.

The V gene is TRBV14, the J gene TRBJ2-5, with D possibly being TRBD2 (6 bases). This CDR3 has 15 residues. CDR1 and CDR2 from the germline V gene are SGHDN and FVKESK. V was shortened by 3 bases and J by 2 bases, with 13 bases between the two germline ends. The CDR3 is CASSQGKRVQETQYF. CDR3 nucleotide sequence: TGTGCCAGCAGCCAGGGAAAGCGGGTACAAGAGACCCAGTACTTC.

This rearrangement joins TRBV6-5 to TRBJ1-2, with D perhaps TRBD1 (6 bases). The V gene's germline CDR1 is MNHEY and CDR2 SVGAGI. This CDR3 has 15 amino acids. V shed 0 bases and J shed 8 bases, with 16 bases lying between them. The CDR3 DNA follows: TGTGCCAGCAGTTACTCGGGGGGCGGGGGCTCAGGCTACACCTTC. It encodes CASSYSGGGGSGYTF.

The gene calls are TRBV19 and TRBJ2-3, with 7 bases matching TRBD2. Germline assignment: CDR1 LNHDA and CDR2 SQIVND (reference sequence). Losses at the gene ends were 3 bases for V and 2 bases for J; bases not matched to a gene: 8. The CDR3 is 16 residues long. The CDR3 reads CASSMRGAGNTDTQYF. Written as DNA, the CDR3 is TGTGCCAGTAGTATGAGGGGAGCGGGGAACACAGATACGCAGTATTTT.

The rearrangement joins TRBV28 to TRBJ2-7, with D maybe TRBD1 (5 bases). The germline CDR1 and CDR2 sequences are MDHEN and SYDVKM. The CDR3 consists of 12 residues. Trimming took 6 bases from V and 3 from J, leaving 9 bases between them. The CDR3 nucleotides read TGTGCCAGCAGCCCCAGGGACTACGAGCAGTACTTC. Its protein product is CASSPRDYEQYF.

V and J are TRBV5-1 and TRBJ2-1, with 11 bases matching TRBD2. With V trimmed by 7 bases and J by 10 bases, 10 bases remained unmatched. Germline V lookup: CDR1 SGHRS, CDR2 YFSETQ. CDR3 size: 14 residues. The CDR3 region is CASQIAGGPGEQFF. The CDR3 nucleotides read TGCGCCAGCCAAATAGCGGGAGGGCCAGGGGAGCAGTTCTTC.

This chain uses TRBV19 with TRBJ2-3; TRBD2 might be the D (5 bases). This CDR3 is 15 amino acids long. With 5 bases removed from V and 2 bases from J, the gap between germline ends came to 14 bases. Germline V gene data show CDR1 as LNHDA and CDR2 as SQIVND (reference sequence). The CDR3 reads CASSHGVTLTDTQYF. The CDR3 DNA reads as TGTGCCAGTAGTCACGGGGTTACCCTCACAGATACGCAGTATTTT.